Detailed here is one TCR beta chain. Its antigen is unknown. Data came from immunoSEQ multiplex PCR; TCRdb stores just in-frame clones and leaves some out. The sample lists under 5,500 clones, 62% occurring once. These data originate in a study of CD4+ T cells in melanoma. V was clipped by 0 bases and J by 4 bases, with 12 bases between them. The CDR3 extends over 16 amino acids. Germline-derived CDR1 and CDR2 are LGHDT and YNNKEL (reference sequence). General study findings and limits: In melanoma, neoantigen-specific CD4+ T cells reportedly differed in differentiation state. CD8+ T cell, macrophage and B cell function reportedly correlated with neoantigen-specific CD4+ T cells.

Sequencing was carried out using cells from a culture (not recorded whether cultured in vitro). The TCR sequence derives from a human donor with melanoma. The chain combines TRBV3-1 (or the pseudogene TRBV3-2) with TRBJ2-2, with TRBD1 as a possible D gene (5 bases). The CDR3 nucleotides are TGTGCCAGCAGCCAAGATAGGGGTCTGGGCACCGGGGAGCTGTTTTTT. Residues: CASSQDRGLGTGELFF.